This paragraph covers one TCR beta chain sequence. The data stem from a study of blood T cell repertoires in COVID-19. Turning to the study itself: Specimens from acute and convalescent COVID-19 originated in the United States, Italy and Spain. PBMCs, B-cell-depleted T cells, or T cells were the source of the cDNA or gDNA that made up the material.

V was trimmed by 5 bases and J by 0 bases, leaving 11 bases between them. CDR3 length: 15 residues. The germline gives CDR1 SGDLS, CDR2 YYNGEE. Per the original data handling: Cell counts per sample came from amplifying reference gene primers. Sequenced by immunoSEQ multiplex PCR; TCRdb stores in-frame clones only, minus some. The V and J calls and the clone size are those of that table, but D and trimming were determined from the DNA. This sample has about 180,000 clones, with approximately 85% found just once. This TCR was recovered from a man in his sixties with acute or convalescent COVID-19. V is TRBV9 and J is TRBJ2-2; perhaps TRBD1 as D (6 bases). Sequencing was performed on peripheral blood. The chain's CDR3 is CASRAGASNTGELFF. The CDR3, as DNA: TGTGCCAGCAGGGCAGGGGCCTCGAACACCGGGGAGCTGTTTTTT.